This T cell receptor (beta chain) was sequenced for a study of blood T cells in healthy people across ages. This clonotype showed up just a few times. For the second PCR, which ran for about 6 to 12 cycles, a sample-barcoded 5' primer and a J-beta primer mix were used. Each cDNA molecule, via a template-switch adaptor with 12 random nucleotides, was tagged. TCRdb used MiXCR to reprocess the 5' RACE reads, holding one entry per CDR3 protein. The sample lists around 1.5 million distinct CDR3 sequences; approximately 59% were seen once. Germline V gene lookup returns CDR1 SGDLS and CDR2 YYNGEE. CDR3 size: 14 residues. V lost 3 bases to trimming and J lost 0 bases; unmatched junction nucleotides: 2.

J is TRBJ2-5 and V is TRBV9, with 7 nucleotides matching TRBD1. This receptor was taken from a man between 18 and 29 years old in good health. The sequenced sample consisted of blood. Written as DNA, the CDR3 is TGTGCCAGCAGCGCGGGACAGTACCAAGAGACCCAGTACTTC. This codes for CASSAGQYQETQYF.